This paragraph reports one T cell receptor (beta chain). What it recognizes is unknown. The protocol was immunoSEQ multiplex PCR, while the TCRdb copy is restricted to in-frame clones and leaves out a portion. Here the sample spans about 80,000 clones, about 85% being singletons. This sample is drawn from a study of cytotoxic CD8 clonotypes in ibrutinib-treated CLL. On the study more broadly: Following treatment for a median roughly 12 months, range 6 to 36, response samples were then taken.

Study-wide results and caveats: The public clonotypes identified were infrequent and showed contraction or stability on treatment. Clonality showed a rise at ibrutinib response that reversed toward baseline at progression.

The germline gives CDR1 SGHVS, CDR2 FQNEAQ. The CDR3 is 15 amino acids. V was trimmed by 5 bases and J by 0 bases, leaving 8 bases between them. This chain uses TRBV7-8 with TRBJ1-6, with D possibly matching TRBD1 (5 bases). The sample consisted of PBMCs, taken after 12 months of ibrutinib treatment. The TCR sequence derives from a human donor with chronic lymphocytic leukemia. The CDR3 DNA reads TGTGCCAGCAGCCACAGGAGCTCCTATAATTCACCCCTCCACTTT. This gives the protein CASSHRSSYNSPLHF.